The sequence of this T cell receptor beta chain was determined in a study of beta chain features in type 1 diabetes. This clone was seen only a few times. As every portion of the isolated RNA was reverse transcribed, the sequencing read expressed TCRB transcripts. Assay: immunoSEQ multiplex PCR; the TCRdb copy retains only in-frame clones and omits some. The sample yields hundreds of thousands of clones, about 10% seen once. V lost 3 bases to trimming and J lost 5 bases; unmatched junction nucleotides: 12. Germline lookup yields CDR1 LNHNV and CDR2 YYDKDF (reference sequence). CDR3 length: 16 residues.

The receptor's source is a woman aged 25-40 years in good health. The chain has TRBV15 and TRBJ2-7, with TRBD2 identical over 8 bases. The sequenced sample was naive CD4+ T cells from blood. The CDR3, as DNA: TGTGCCACCAGCAGGGCCTCCGGGACTAGTTCCCACGAGCAGTACTTC. It specifies CATSRASGTSSHEQYF.